This T cell receptor beta chain was sequenced in a study of cytomegalovirus exposure and HLA in healthy donors (TCRdb year 2017). Some background on the complete study: The 500 to 800 repertoires of the first cohort and the 110 or so validation repertoires were produced on the same platform, according to a later analysis. The study combined high-throughput TCR immunosequencing, statistical association of individual TCRs with disease status, and machine learning to predict cytomegalovirus infection status. Besides the first cohort of approximately 670 subjects, a separate validation cohort made up of 120 different subjects was used. The study aimed to test whether cataloging public T cell receptors could reveal signatures of past pathogen exposure. What the research found in general, with its limitations: Most TCR sequences were seen in very few donors, while some public TCRs were found in many individuals. A total of about 180 TCR beta chains were listed by the study as associated with cytomegalovirus. The classifier was reported to diagnose cytomegalovirus status with high specificity and sensitivity in both the original cohort and the validation cohort. The authors suggested that the approach could potentially be extended to other disease states and immunological phenotypes. A later analysis lacked HLA typing for the validation cohort, so it scored co-occurrence in that cohort across all 110 or so repertoires. In vitro tests confirmed that a few of the cytomegalovirus-associated TCR beta chains recognize cytomegalovirus antigens. Subsequent analysis determined that TCRs grouped into clusters in the first cohort also showed a tendency toward co-occurrence across the 130 or so validation repertoires, and 85% to 95% of cluster scores exceeded 0.

Regarding this clone: Its recognized antigen is unknown. Base qualities are not at hand, and no much larger clone is one base apart.

The library was produced with the immunoSEQ multiplex PCR assay. Turning to the authors' computational methods: A statistical classification framework was built for diagnosing cytomegalovirus status from the catalog of TCR beta chain sequences. TCRdb obtained this table from immuneACCESS and retained in-frame rearrangements with V and J assigned. These tables miss some clones; where compared with another copy, unresolved V genes account for less than half of the shortfall, and the remainder is unexplained. D and trimming were read from the DNA, whereas the V and J calls and clone size are those reported in that table. Recorded for this sample are 40,000 to 55,000 clones; over 75% of them occurred a single time. Under 7.5% of the sample is held by the ten biggest clonotypes. Separate from the roughly 700-subject first cohort, the validation cohort of about 130 subjects was the group to which the donors belonged.

Reading from cysteine to phenylalanine, the CDR3 counts 16 amino acids. Only the CDR3 DNA stays, 48 bases, in frame from base 1. As encoded in the germline V gene, CDR1 is SGHAT while CDR2 is FQNNGV. V is pared back by 6 bases and J by 0 bases, with 17 bases lying between the germline termini. The material sequenced was PBMCs. The clonotype comes from a woman between 25 and 40 years old in good health and CMV-seronegative. This receptor chain uses TRBV11-2 and TRBJ2-5; the D gene cannot be named for sure. The sequenced DNA is TGTGCCAGCAGTCCTCCGTCGAGATTGTACCAAGAGACCCAGTACTTC. This encodes CASSPPSRLYQETQYF.